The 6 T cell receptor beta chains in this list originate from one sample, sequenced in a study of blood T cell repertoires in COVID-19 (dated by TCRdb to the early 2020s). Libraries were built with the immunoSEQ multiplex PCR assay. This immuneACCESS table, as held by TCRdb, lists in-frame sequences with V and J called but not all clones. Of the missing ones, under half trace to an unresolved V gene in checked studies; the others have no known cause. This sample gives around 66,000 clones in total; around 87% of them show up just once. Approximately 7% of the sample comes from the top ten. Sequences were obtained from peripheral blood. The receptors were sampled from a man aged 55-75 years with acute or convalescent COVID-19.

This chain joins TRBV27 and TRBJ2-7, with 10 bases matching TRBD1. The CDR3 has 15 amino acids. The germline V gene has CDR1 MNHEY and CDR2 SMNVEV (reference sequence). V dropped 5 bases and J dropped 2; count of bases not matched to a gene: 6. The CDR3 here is CASSSPGTGAYEQYF. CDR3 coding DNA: TGTGCCAGCAGTAGCCCCGGGACAGGGGCCTACGAGCAGTACTTC.

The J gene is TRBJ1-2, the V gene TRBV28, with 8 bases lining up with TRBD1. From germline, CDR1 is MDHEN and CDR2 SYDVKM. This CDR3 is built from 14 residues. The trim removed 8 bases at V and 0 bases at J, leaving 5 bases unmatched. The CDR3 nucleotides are TGTGCCAGCCTACAGGGGGTTTCTAACTATGGCTACACCTTC. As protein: CASLQGVSNYGYTF.

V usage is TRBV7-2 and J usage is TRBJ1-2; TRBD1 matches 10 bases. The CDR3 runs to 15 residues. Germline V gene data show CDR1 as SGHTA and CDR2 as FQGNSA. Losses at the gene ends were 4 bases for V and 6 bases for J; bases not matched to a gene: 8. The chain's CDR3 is CASSSGQGRGNGYTF. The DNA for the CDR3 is TGTGCCAGCAGCTCGGGACAGGGGAGAGGGAATGGCTACACCTTC.

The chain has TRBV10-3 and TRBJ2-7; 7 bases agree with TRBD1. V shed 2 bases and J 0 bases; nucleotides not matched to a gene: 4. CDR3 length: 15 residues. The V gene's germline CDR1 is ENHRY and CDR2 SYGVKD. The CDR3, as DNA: TGTGCCATCAGTGAGATGGGGACAGCCTCCTACGAGCAGTACTTC. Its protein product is CAISEMGTASYEQYF.

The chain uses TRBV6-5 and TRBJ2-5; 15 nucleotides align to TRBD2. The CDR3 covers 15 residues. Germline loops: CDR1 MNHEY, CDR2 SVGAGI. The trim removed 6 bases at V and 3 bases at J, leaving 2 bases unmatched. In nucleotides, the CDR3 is TGTGCCAGCAGAAGGACTAGCGGGGGGGAAGAGACCCAGTACTTC. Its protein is CASRRTSGGEETQYF.

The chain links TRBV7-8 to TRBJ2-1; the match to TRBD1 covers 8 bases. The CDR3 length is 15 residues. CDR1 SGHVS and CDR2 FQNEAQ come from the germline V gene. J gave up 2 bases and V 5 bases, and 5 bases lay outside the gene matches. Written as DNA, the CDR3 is TGTGCCAGCAGCGCCCAGACAGGGGCCTACAATGAGCAGTTCTTC. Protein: CASSAQTGAYNEQFF.